One and the same sample provided the 30 T cell receptor beta chains below, sequenced in a study of T cells in Graves' hyperthyroidism and ophthalmopathy. TCR beta CDR3 regions were amplified from RNA. First-round RT-PCR with HTBI primers amplified the TCR CDR3 region. TCRdb used MiXCR to reprocess the multiplex PCR reads, holding one entry per CDR3 protein. The top ten clones hold around 65% of a sample with roughly 250,000 distinct CDR3 sequences, roughly 20% of them seen once. What was sequenced was blood. These receptors were obtained from a man in his thirties or forties with Graves' ophthalmopathy.

V usage is TRBV24-1 and J usage is TRBJ2-3, with D perhaps matching TRBD1 (5 bases). CDR1 is KGHDR and CDR2 is SFDVKD in the germline V gene. This CDR3 contains 14 residues. V was pared by 2 bases and J by 4 bases, with 9 bases between. As DNA, the CDR3 is TGTGCCACCAGTGATTATCAAGGGGCAGATACGCAGTATTTT. It yields the protein CATSDYQGADTQYF.

The genes are TRBV28 and TRBJ1-2; tentative D call: TRBD1 (5 bases). Looked up from germline, CDR1 is MDHEN and CDR2 is SYDVKM. V was shortened by 4 bases and J by 4 bases, with 16 bases between the two germline ends. There are 15 residues in the CDR3. The DNA of the CDR3 is TGTGCCAGCAGTTACCCACGGGGCCTGCCCTATGGCTACACCTTC. It translates to CASSYPRGLPYGYTF.

The sample holds a few counts of this clonotype. The V and J genes are TRBV6-1 and TRBJ2-1, with TRBD2 as a possible D gene (7 bases). Germline V CDR1 and CDR2: MNHNS, SASEGT. This CDR3 is 15 amino acids long. The V end lost 6 bases, the J end lost 4 bases, and 16 bases lay between the germline ends. The CDR3 nucleotides read TGTGCCAGCAGACGTCAAAGGGGGGGATACAATGAGCAGTTCTTC. It codes for CASRRQRGGYNEQFF.

The count of this clonotype is one. A much bigger clone sits one base away, suggesting this may be a read error. The chain recombines TRBV7-9 with TRBJ2-5; D gene ambiguous. Trimming shortened V by 5 bases and J by 7 bases, and 8 bases separated the two germline ends. Germline V gene data show CDR1 as SEHNR and CDR2 as FQNEAQ (reference sequence). The CDR3 is 11 amino acids. The CDR3 loop reads CASSKEGTQYF. In DNA form, the CDR3 reads TGTGCCAGCAGCAAAGAAGGGACCCAGTACTTC.

This clonotype came up a few times. This chain connects TRBV5-5 to TRBJ1-5; D is perhaps TRBD1 (5 bases). The germline V and J ends were trimmed by 4 bases and 3 bases, with 20 bases remaining between them. This CDR3 is built from 17 residues. CDR1 and CDR2 from the germline V gene are SGHKS and YYEKEE (reference sequence). The CDR3 spells CASSPRGPGGYNQPQHF. For the CDR3, the DNA is TGTGCCAGCAGCCCTCGGGGCCCAGGAGGGTACAATCAGCCCCAGCATTTT.

In regard to this clonotype: Just one base apart from a much larger clone, this may be a read error. The chain has TRBV7-3 and TRBJ2-2; TRBD2 agrees at 9 bases. Trimming took 8 bases from V and 7 from J; bases not matched to a gene: 14. This CDR3 spans 16 amino acids. Germline assignment: CDR1 SGHTA and CDR2 FQGTGA. This chain's CDR3 is CASGGLPSGNNGELFF. In nucleotides, the CDR3 is TGTGCCAGCGGCGGACTTCCTAGCGGGAATAACGGGGAGCTGTTTTTT. Full variable domain (rest looked up from reference TRBV7-3 and TRBJ2-2): GAGVSQTPSNKVTEKGKYVELRCDPISGHTALYWYRQSLGQGPEFLIYFQGTGAADDSGLPNDRFFAVRPEGSVSTLKIQRTERGDSAVYLCASGGLPSGNNGELFFGEGSRLTVL.

At least ten counts were recorded for this clonotype. This chain connects TRBV7-3 to TRBJ2-3; D is perhaps TRBD1 (7 bases). Trimming pared 5 bases from V and 4 bases from J, leaving 13 bases between. CDR3 length: 14 residues. CDR1 is SGHTA and CDR2 is FQGTGA in the germline V gene. CDR3 loop: CASSPQGGPDTQYF. CDR3 nucleotides: TGTGCCAGCAGCCCCCAGGGGGGACCAGATACGCAGTATTTT.

This clonotype was detected a few times. The chain is built from TRBV12-3 or TRBV12-4 and TRBJ2-3; 10 bases are a match to TRBD2. The trim removed 0 bases at V and 5 bases at J, leaving 11 bases unmatched. The CDR3 totals 18 residues. CDR3 nucleotides: TGTGCCAGCAGTTTAGCGGCTCGGCTAGCGGGAGAAGTAGATACGCAGTATTTT. Translating gives CASSLAARLAGEVDTQYF.

V is TRBV20-1 and J is TRBJ2-3, with a tentative D call TRBD2 (6 bases). The CDR3 sequence is 16 residues long. Looked up from germline, CDR1 is DFQATT and CDR2 is SNEGSKA (reference sequence). Between the trimmed V and J ends, which lost 3 bases and 4 bases, there was a span of 20 bases. The CDR3 loop reads CSASDLAPGSADTQYF. Written as DNA, the CDR3 is TGCAGTGCTAGTGATCTAGCTCCCGGGAGTGCAGATACGCAGTATTTT.

The rearrangement links TRBV6-1 to TRBJ1-1; 9 bases fit TRBD1. Germline V gene lookup returns CDR1 MNHNS and CDR2 SASEGT. The CDR3 runs 15 residues. Trimming removed 6 bases from V and 2 bases from J; junction bases left unmatched: 7. The CDR3 region has the DNA TGTGCCAGCAGACCCACAGGGGGCTTTAACACTGAAGCTTTCTTT. Encoded protein: CASRPTGGFNTEAFF.

This clonotype was picked up many times. The chain uses TRBV3-1 and TRBJ2-4, with 7 nucleotides matching TRBD1. V shed 6 bases, J shed 6 bases, and the junction held 2 bases outside the gene matches. The germline V gene encodes CDR1 LGHDT and CDR2 YNNKEL (reference sequence). The CDR3 is 12 residues long. CDR3 protein: CASSRDRNIQYF. The CDR3 DNA follows: TGTGCCAGCAGTCGGGACAGAAACATTCAGTACTTC.

This clonotype was detected a few times. The V gene is TRBV2, the J gene TRBJ1-1; D gene ambiguous. The CDR3 length is 13 residues. Germline values: CDR1 SNHLY, CDR2 FYNNEI. Deletions cut 6 bases from V and 7 bases from J, with 15 bases between. The CDR3: CASSVGPNYEAFF. The CDR3 DNA follows: TGTGCCAGCAGCGTAGGGCCCAACTATGAAGCTTTCTTT.

This clonotype was picked up a small number of times. The V and J genes are TRBV29-1 and TRBJ2-1, with D perhaps matching TRBD2 (5 bases). V was cut by 0 bases and J by 7 bases, with 13 bases left in between. Germline CDR1 is SQVTM and CDR2 is ANQGSEA. The CDR3 runs to 14 residues. The CDR3, as DNA: TGCAGCGTTGAAGATCGGCTAGCTTGGAATGAGCAGTTCTTC. Encoded protein: CSVEDRLAWNEQFF.

This clonotype was counted between two and nine times. The CDR3 here is CASSEGEDEQFF. CDR3 sequence (DNA): TGTGCCAGCTCCGAGGGGGAGGATGAGCAGTTCTTC. The chain links TRBV7-2 to TRBJ2-1; D might be TRBD1 or TRBD2, each matching 6 bases. This CDR3 region has 12 residues. Germline assignment: CDR1 SGHTA and CDR2 FQGNSA. The V end was cut by 8 bases, the J end by 8 bases, with 13 bases between.

The CDR3 sequence is CSGMGENGYTF. CDR3 coding DNA: TGCAGCGGGATGGGGGAGAATGGCTACACCTTC. The chain carries TRBV29-1 and TRBJ1-2; weak D call: TRBD1 (5 bases). Germline-derived CDR1 and CDR2 are SQVTM and ANQGSEA. With 7 bases removed from V and 6 bases from J, the gap between germline ends came to 12 bases. The CDR3 consists of 11 residues.

This clonotype was found many times. V gene TRBV28 combines with J gene TRBJ2-7, with 10 bases lining up with TRBD1. The J segment lost 6 bases and the V segment lost 5 bases, leaving 16 bases of the junction unmatched. The CDR3 runs 17 residues. Germline V gene lookup returns CDR1 MDHEN and CDR2 SYDVKM. The CDR3 DNA is TGTGCCAGCAGTCCCTCCCATGGGACAGGGGTTCCCCTCGAGCAGTACTTC. Translating gives CASSPSHGTGVPLEQYF.

The rearrangement uses TRBV6-1 and TRBJ2-3; unclear D gene. Germline V gene sequence: CDR1 MNHNS, CDR2 SASEGT. V lost 4 bases and J 0 bases, leaving 20 bases between the germline ends. There are 18 residues in the CDR3. In nucleotides, the CDR3 is TGTGCCAGCAGTGGACCGCTTGGGCCAGCTACTAGCACAGATACGCAGTATTTT. This codes for CASSGPLGPATSTDTQYF.

This clonotype has just a few counts. The V call is TRBV28, the J call TRBJ1-6; D gene uncertain. The CDR3 covers 14 residues. Germline V gene lookup returns CDR1 MDHEN and CDR2 SYDVKM. Trimming pared 8 bases from V and 8 bases from J, leaving 16 bases between. In nucleotides, the CDR3 is TGTGCCAGCGCTAAGTTAGGGTATGATTCACCCCTCCACTTT. Its protein product is CASAKLGYDSPLHF.

This chain uses TRBV12-3 or TRBV12-4 with TRBJ2-2; D might be TRBD1 or TRBD2, each matching 6 bases. The CDR3 spans 15 residues. V dropped 3 bases and J dropped 7 bases, with 15 bases sitting between them. This chain's CDR3 is CASSLLAGGGGELFF. In DNA, the CDR3 is TGTGCCAGCAGTTTGTTGGCCGGGGGCGGCGGGGAGCTGTTTTTT.

This clonotype was recorded a few times. The chain links TRBV6-1 to TRBJ2-1; 7 nucleotides line up with TRBD2. The CDR3 extends over 14 amino acids. Germline V gives CDR1 MNHNS, CDR2 SASEGT. J gave up 2 bases and V 8 bases, and 6 bases lay outside the gene matches. CDR3: CASDRAGPYNEQFF. For the CDR3, the DNA is TGTGCCAGCGACAGAGCGGGACCCTACAATGAGCAGTTCTTC.

In its sample, this clonotype was seen a few times. The chain employs TRBV6-1 and TRBJ2-7; 10 positions agree with TRBD2. Germline V gene lookup returns CDR1 MNHNS and CDR2 SASEGT. This CDR3 has 19 residues. J lost 2 bases, V lost 7 bases, and 20 bases had no gene match. The CDR3: CASTQPPGLAFTDAYEQYF. CDR3 nucleotides: TGTGCCAGCACTCAACCTCCGGGACTAGCGTTTACTGATGCCTACGAGCAGTACTTC.

The CDR3 spells CASSQLPFGTGDYEQYF. The CDR3 DNA sequence: TGCGCCAGCAGCCAGCTCCCCTTCGGGACAGGAGACTACGAGCAGTACTTC. The gene calls are TRBV4-1 and TRBJ2-7; TRBD1 matches 8 bases. Germline V gene lookup returns CDR1 MGHRA and CDR2 YSYEKL. The V gene end was trimmed by 3 bases and the J gene end by 3 bases; junction bases not matched to a gene: 13. The CDR3 runs to 17 residues.

The rearrangement links TRBV6-2 or TRBV6-3 to TRBJ1-6, with a possible D match to TRBD1 (5 bases). CDR1 is MNHEY, CDR2 SVGEGT, per germline. V gave up 6 bases and J gave up 1 base, with 10 bases separating them. There are 15 residues in the CDR3. The CDR3 protein is CASRPGGSYNSPLHF. The CDR3 coding sequence is TGTGCCAGCAGGCCCGGGGGGTCCTATAATTCACCCCTCCACTTT.

V usage is TRBV7-2 and J usage is TRBJ2-7; D possibly matches TRBD1 or TRBD2 (6 bases each). V was pared by 0 bases and J by 2 bases, with 17 bases between. The CDR3 loop spans 17 amino acids. CDR1 and CDR2 (germline): SGHTA, FQGNSA. CDR3 bases: TGTGCCAGCAGCTTAGCCCCTAGGGGGGTCGAGGCCTACGAGCAGTACTTC. The encoded protein is CASSLAPRGVEAYEQYF. The whole variable domain, filled in from reference TRBV7-2 and TRBJ2-7, reads GAGVSQSPSNKVTEKGKDVELRCDPISGHTALYWYRQSLGQGLEFLIYFQGNSAPDKSGLPSDRFSAERTGGSVSTLTIQRTQQEDSAVYLCASSLAPRGVEAYEQYFGPGTRLTVT.

In its sample, this clonotype was seen many times. The chain couples TRBV29-1 to TRBJ2-1; 8 nucleotides agree with TRBD2. This CDR3 is built from 14 residues. Germline V gene lookup returns CDR1 SQVTM and CDR2 ANQGSEA. Losses at the gene ends were 4 bases for V and 0 bases for J; bases not matched to a gene: 2. This CDR3 is CSVGSGSSYNEQFF. The DNA for the CDR3 is TGCAGCGTTGGCAGCGGGAGCTCCTACAATGAGCAGTTCTTC.

The gene calls are TRBV28 and TRBJ2-3; D possibly uses TRBD1 or TRBD2 (6 bases each). CDR1 is MDHEN and CDR2 is SYDVKM in the germline V gene. The CDR3 extends over 15 amino acids. The germline V and J ends were trimmed by 5 bases and 5 bases, with 17 bases remaining between them. In nucleotides, the CDR3 is TGTGCCAGCAGTATCGTCGGGGGCGAGGGAGATACGCAGTATTTT. This sequence encodes CASSIVGGEGDTQYF.

The V gene is TRBV20-1, the J gene TRBJ2-2; 7 bases align to TRBD1. The CDR3 length is 12 residues. CDR1 is DFQATT, CDR2 SNEGSKA, per germline (reference sequence). The trim removed 6 bases at V and 9 bases at J, leaving 7 bases unmatched. The CDR3 sequence: CSASPQGRELFF. The CDR3, as DNA: TGCAGTGCCTCACCACAGGGGCGGGAGCTGTTTTTT.

This chain connects TRBV2 to TRBJ2-7; D is perhaps TRBD2 (5 bases). CDR1 and CDR2 (germline): SNHLY, FYNNEI. Trimming took 4 bases from V and 5 from J, leaving 18 bases between them. The CDR3 has 15 amino acids. The CDR3 protein is CASSVWQSGLHEQYF. DNA for the CDR3: TGTGCCAGCAGTGTCTGGCAATCTGGACTCCACGAGCAGTACTTC.

This clonotype was found many times. The chain links TRBV12-3 or TRBV12-4 to TRBJ1-2; D not certain. CDR3 length equals 14 residues. V lost 4 bases and J lost 4, with 13 bases in between. CDR3: CASSYDPRSYGYTF. In DNA, the CDR3 is TGTGCCAGCAGTTATGACCCGAGGAGCTATGGCTACACCTTC.

In its sample, this clonotype was seen many times. The rearrangement uses TRBV9 and TRBJ2-2; the D gene is possibly TRBD2 (5 bases). The V gene lost 3 bases and the J gene lost 4 bases, with 22 bases spanning the gap. The germline gives CDR1 SGDLS, CDR2 YYNGEE. The CDR3 has 18 amino acids. The CDR3 here is CASSGGSPGILTTGELFF. The CDR3, as DNA: TGTGCCAGCAGCGGAGGGTCCCCGGGGATCCTTACCACCGGGGAGCTGTTTTTT.